Below are 7 T cell receptor beta chains sequenced from a single sample in a study of blood T cells in healthy people across ages. The use of a sample-barcoded 5' primer and a J-beta primer mix characterized a second PCR of roughly 6 to 11 cycles. TCRdb analysed the 5' RACE reads with MiXCR anew, one entry per CDR3 protein. The sample has 1.2 million to 1.5 million distinct CDR3 sequences; roughly 45% are singletons. Specimen: blood. These receptors all stem from a woman aged 18-29 years in good health.

This chain uses TRBV9 with TRBJ1-2, with 7 bases matching TRBD1. Germline trimming cut 4 bases from V and 1 base from J; bases unmatched to any gene: 13. The CDR3 has 17 residues. Per the germline V gene, CDR1 is SGDLS and CDR2 is YYNGEE. CDR3 nucleotides: TGTGCCAGCAGCCTAAGCAGCCAGACAGGGAGTAACTATGGCTACACCTTC. Protein sequence: CASSLSSQTGSNYGYTF.

With respect to this clonotype: A far larger clone differs by one base, so this is likely a read error. V gene TRBV6-5 combines with J gene TRBJ2-7; D is uncertain. The tail of the sequence fits TRBJ2-5 better, so the J call may be wrong. CDR3 length equals 11 residues. Germline V gene lookup returns CDR1 MNHEY and CDR2 SVGAGI. CDR3 bases: TGTGTCAGCAGTTATAGGGAGACCCAGTACTTC. Translating gives CVSSYRETQYF.

The CDR3 reads CSARDRVGPSNTGELFF. In nucleotides, the CDR3 is TGCAGTGCTAGAGATCGGGTCGGACCATCGAACACCGGGGAGCTGTTTTTT. The genes are TRBV20-1 and TRBJ2-2; no clear D. The CDR3 covers 17 residues. Trimming took off 0 bases at V and 0 bases at J, with 14 bases between the two ends. The V gene's germline CDR1 is DFQATT and CDR2 SNEGSKA (reference sequence).

The chain uses TRBV6-1 and TRBJ1-1; D is uncertain. V was trimmed by 1 base and J by 11 bases, leaving 14 bases between them. The CDR3 length is 13 residues. Germline V gene data show CDR1 as MNHNS and CDR2 as SASEGT. The CDR3 is CASSEGQEGLAFF. The CDR3 bases are TGTGCCAGCAGTGAAGGTCAGGAAGGCTTGGCTTTCTTT.

The chain employs TRBV7-2 and TRBJ2-3; D gene uncertain. The V end was cut by 1 base, the J end by 2 bases, with 13 bases between. CDR1 is SGHTA, CDR2 FQGNSA, per germline. CDR3 size: 16 residues. The CDR3 DNA is TGTGCCAGCAGCTTAGTTGGCTTTATTATCACAGATACGCAGTATTTT. Translating gives CASSLVGFIITDTQYF. Full variable domain (rest looked up from reference TRBV7-2 and TRBJ2-3): GAGVSQSPSNKVTEKGKDVELRCDPISGHTALYWYRQSLGQGLEFLIYFQGNSAPDKSGLPSDRFSAERTGGSVSTLTIQRTQQEDSAVYLCASSLVGFIITDTQYFGPGTRLTVL.

The gene calls are TRBV12-3 or TRBV12-4 and TRBJ2-5; tentative D call: TRBD2 (5 bases). Trimming cost V 3 bases and J 9 bases, with 11 bases left between them. This CDR3 spans 12 amino acids. In DNA form, the CDR3 reads TGTGCCAGCAGTTTGGGGAAGAGGGCCCAGTACTTC. Translated, it gives CASSLGKRAQYF.

Points on this clonotype: One end of the junction varies from germline; a read error may be responsible. CDR3 nucleotides: TGTACCAGCAGTTACGGCGGGGCGAGTGGGCTCGAGCAGTACTTC. Translating gives CTSSYGGASGLEQYF. The chain has TRBV6-5 and TRBJ2-7; TRBD2 is a possible D gene (6 bases). Per the germline V gene, CDR1 is MNHEY and CDR2 is SVGAGI. The CDR3 covers 15 residues.